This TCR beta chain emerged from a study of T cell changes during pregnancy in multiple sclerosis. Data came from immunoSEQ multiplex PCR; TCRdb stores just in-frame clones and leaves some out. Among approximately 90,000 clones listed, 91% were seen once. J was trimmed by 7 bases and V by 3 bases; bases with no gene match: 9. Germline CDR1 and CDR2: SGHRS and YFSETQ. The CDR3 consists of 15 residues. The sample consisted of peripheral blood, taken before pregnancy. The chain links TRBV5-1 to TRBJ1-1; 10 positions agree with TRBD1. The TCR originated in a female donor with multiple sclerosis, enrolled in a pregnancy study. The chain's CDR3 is CASSSGQGGYDEAFF. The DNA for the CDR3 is TGCGCCAGCAGCTCAGGACAGGGGGGGTACGATGAAGCTTTCTTT.